Sequencing of this T cell receptor (beta chain) was carried out in a study of T cell responses to AZD1222 COVID-19 vaccine. General study findings and limits: The study identified only 6 or 7 AZD1222 recipients as seropositive at baseline.

A remark on this clone: Its target is unknown.

The data were produced by immunoSEQ multiplex PCR, yet TCRdb's version contains in-frame clones alone and is incomplete. The sample yields about 130,000 clones, roughly 93% seen once. Germline loops: CDR1 MDHEN, CDR2 SYDVKM. Trimming left V 5 bases short and J 0 bases short, with 14 bases between. The CDR3 has 17 amino acids. V is TRBV28 and J is TRBJ1-6, with D possibly matching TRBD1 (5 bases). This receptor was identified in an adult who received the AZD1222 COVID-19 vaccine. The source material was peripheral blood, sampled 28 days after the second AZD1222 dose. This CDR3 reads CASSAGLSRSYNSPLHF. DNA of the CDR3: TGTGCCAGCAGTGCGGGACTTTCCCGCTCCTATAATTCACCCCTCCACTTT.